The T cell receptor (beta chain) described here comes from a study of T-cell memory formation after mild COVID-19. Whole-study context: TCR clusters were largely donor specific. Study conclusions and caveats: Later expanders leaned CD4+, whereas clones that contracted between day 15 and 85 were balanced CD4/CD8. Contracting CD4+ clones sat mainly in CM and EM; CD8+ in EMRA.

With 6 bases removed from V and 0 bases from J, the gap between germline ends came to 9 bases. This CDR3 has 14 amino acids. Germline V gives CDR1 MNHEY, CDR2 SVGAGI. This clonotype was seen a few times. Its antigen is undetermined. 5'RACE primed from the constant segment yielded TCR alpha and TCR beta cDNA libraries bearing sample barcodes and UMIs. TCRdb ran MiXCR on the 5' RACE reads and lists one entry per CDR3 protein. The data hold around 300,000 distinct CDR3 sequences, with 10% to 15% observed a single time. The sequenced sample was PBMCs or a T cell subset sorted from them (not recorded which). This sequence was found in a man between 18 and 29 years old who had mild COVID-19 (a few samples of this study predate the infection). Cell type and time point are not known. V and J are TRBV6-5 and TRBJ2-4; unclear D gene. CDR3 nucleotide sequence: TGTGCCAGCAGATTGGGGAAAGCCAAAAACATTCAGTACTTC. Translating gives CASRLGKAKNIQYF.